The sequence of this T cell receptor (beta chain) was determined in a study of T cell repertoires in cytomegalovirus infection. Study-level findings and limits: The response measured ex vivo was dominated by TCR beta clonotypes (HLA-C-restricted and CMV-specific).

Points on this clonotype: Its antigen is undetermined.

TCRdb reanalysed the reads using MiXCR and keeps one entry per CDR3 protein. This repertoire shows some 400,000 distinct CDR3 sequences, 25% to 40% found once; its top ten account for roughly 15%. The V end lost 5 bases, the J end lost 2 bases, and 13 bases lay between the germline ends. Germline V gives CDR1 SGHTA, CDR2 FQGNSA. The CDR3 runs 15 residues. This clonotype was obtained from a human donor in good health (CMV status not recorded). Some clones in this sample may be carry-over from other donors' samples. This chain connects TRBV7-2 to TRBJ2-1; no clear D gene. The sequenced sample consisted of PBMCs. CDR3 amino acids: CASSQNTWTYNEQFF. For the CDR3, the DNA is TGTGCCAGCAGCCAGAACACGTGGACCTACAATGAGCAGTTCTTC.